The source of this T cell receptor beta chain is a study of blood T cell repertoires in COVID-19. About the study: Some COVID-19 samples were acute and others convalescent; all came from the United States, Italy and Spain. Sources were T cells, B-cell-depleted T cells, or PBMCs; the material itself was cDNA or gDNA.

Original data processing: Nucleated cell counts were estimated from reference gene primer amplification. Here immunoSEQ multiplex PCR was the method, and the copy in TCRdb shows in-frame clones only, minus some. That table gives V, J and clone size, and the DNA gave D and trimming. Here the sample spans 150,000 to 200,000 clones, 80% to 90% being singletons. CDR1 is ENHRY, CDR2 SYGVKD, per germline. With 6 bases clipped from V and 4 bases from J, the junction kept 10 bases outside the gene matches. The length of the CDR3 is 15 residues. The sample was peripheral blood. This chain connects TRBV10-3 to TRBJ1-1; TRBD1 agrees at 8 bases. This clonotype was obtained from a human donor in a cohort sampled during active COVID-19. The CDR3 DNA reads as TGTGCCATCAGGGGCCCGTCAGGGACAGGCACTGAAGCTTTCTTT. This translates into CAIRGPSGTGTEAFF.